This TCR beta chain comes out of a study of radiation and T cells in renal cell carcinoma. Time point specified: blood 4 weeks post-SBRT, at nephrectomy. Treatment meaning: 15 Gy SBRT to primary tumor, nephrectomy 4 weeks later. V was trimmed by 5 bases and J by 4 bases, leaving 29 bases between them. CDR3 size: 19 residues. Germline values: CDR1 SGHVS, CDR2 FQNEAQ. Sequencing used immunoSEQ multiplex PCR; TCRdb keeps in-frame clones, though not all of them. Of over 60,000 clones listed, over 80% are singletons. This clone came up a few times. The rearrangement uses TRBV7-8 and TRBJ1-2, with D perhaps TRBD1 (5 bases). The sequence was obtained from a woman in her sixties or seventies with renal cell carcinoma. Sequences were derived from blood, sampled from a patient whose treatment included radiotherapy and nephrectomy. This CDR3 reads CASSLRSPWEQDIRYGYTF. CDR3 sequence (DNA): TGTGCCAGCAGCCTCAGATCGCCCTGGGAACAGGACATCCGCTATGGCTACACCTTC.